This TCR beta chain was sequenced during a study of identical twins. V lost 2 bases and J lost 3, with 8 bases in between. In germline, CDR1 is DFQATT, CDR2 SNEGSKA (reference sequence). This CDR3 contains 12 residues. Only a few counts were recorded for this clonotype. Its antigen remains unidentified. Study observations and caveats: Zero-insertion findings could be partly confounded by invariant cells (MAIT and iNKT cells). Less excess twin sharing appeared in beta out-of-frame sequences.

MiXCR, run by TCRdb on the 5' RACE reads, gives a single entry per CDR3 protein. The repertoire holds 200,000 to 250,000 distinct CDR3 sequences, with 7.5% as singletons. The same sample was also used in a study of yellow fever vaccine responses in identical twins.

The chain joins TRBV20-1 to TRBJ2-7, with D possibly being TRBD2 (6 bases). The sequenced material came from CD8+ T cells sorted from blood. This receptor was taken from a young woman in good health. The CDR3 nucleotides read TGCAGTGCTAGAATGGAGGGCTACGAGCAGTACTTC. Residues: CSARMEGYEQYF.